The source of this T cell receptor (beta chain) is a study of T cells after yellow fever vaccination. The V and J ends lost 1 base and 0 bases respectively, with 13 bases between them. CDR1 MNHEY and CDR2 SVGEGT come from the germline V gene. The CDR3 contains 16 residues. Overall study findings and caveats: A small proportion of clonotypes was detected in both the CD4 and CD8 compartments. The secondary response was weaker, and its peak arrived faster, on day 5 versus 15.

In this sample, this clonotype turned up a few times. The target antigen is unknown. In making TCR cDNA, 5'RACE template switching added a universal primer site and UMIs to it. Via MiXCR, TCRdb re-called the 5' RACE reads, giving one row per CDR3 protein. Of more than 450,000 distinct CDR3 sequences listed, around a fifth were seen once; the top ten hold roughly 16%. This clonotype was sampled from a man younger than 30 who received the YFV17D yellow fever vaccine. The V and J genes are TRBV6-2 or TRBV6-3 and TRBJ2-7; D remains unclear. Specimen: PBMCs, collected 20 to 25 days after the first yellow fever vaccination. The CDR3 DNA sequence: TGTGCCAGCAGTTACTTTGGCTACCTCAGCTCCTACGAGCAGTACTTC. Translation: CASSYFGYLSSYEQYF.